This T cell receptor beta chain originates from a study of technical replicates of blood from four donors. The repertoire was sequenced with immunoSEQ multiplex PCR; TCRdb's copy has only in-frame clones and lacks some. The table includes 70,000 to 80,000 clones, 91% detected once. After removal of 5 bases from V and 4 bases from J, the junction contained 6 bases not matched to a gene. Germline CDR1 and CDR2: SGHVS and FNYEAQ. The CDR3 covers 15 residues. Sequenced material: T cells isolated from PBMCs. This chain connects TRBV7-6 to TRBJ1-3, with TRBD1 identical over 9 bases. The sequence was collected from a human donor in good health. Some clones in this sample may be carry-over from other donors' samples. CDR3 bases: TGTGCCAGCAGCGGGGCCGGGACAGGGGGAAACACCATATATTTT. Amino acids: CASSGAGTGGNTIYF. Looking up the rest from reference TRBV7-6 and TRBJ1-3 gives the full variable domain: GAGVSQSPRYKVTKRGQDVALRCDPISGHVSLYWYRQALGQGPEFLTYFNYEAQQDKSGLPNDRFSAERPEGSISTLTIQRTEQRDSAMYRCASSGAGTGGNTIYFGEGSWLTVV.